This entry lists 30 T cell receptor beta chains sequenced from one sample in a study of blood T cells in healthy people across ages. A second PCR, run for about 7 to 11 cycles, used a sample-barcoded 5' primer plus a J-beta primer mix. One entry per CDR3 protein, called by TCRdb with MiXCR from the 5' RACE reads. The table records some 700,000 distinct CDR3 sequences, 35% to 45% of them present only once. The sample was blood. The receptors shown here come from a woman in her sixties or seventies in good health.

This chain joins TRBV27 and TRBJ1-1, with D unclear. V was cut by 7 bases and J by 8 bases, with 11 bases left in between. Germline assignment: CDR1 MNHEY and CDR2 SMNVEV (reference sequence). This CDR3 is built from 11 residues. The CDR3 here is CASNSGREAFF. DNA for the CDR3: TGTGCCAGCAATAGCGGACGCGAAGCTTTCTTT.

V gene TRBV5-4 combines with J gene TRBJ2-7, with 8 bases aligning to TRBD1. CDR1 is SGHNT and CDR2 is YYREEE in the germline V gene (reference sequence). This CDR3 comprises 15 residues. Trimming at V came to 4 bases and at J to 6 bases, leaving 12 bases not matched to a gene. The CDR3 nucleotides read TGTGCCAGCAGCCGAAGTGGACAGGGCACGGGCGAGCAGTACTTC. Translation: CASSRSGQGTGEQYF.

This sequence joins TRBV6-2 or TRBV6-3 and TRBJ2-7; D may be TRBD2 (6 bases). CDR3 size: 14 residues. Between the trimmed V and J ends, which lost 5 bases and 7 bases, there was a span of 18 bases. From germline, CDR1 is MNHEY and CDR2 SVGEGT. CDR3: CASSAQGWAGEQYF. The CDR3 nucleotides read TGTGCCAGCAGTGCCCAAGGGTGGGCGGGGGAGCAGTACTTC.

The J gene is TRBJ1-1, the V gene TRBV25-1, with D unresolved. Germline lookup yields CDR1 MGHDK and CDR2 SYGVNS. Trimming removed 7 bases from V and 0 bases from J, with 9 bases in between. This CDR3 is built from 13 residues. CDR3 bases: TGTGCCAGCATAGCAGGCATGAACACTGAAGCTTTCTTT. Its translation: CASIAGMNTEAFF.

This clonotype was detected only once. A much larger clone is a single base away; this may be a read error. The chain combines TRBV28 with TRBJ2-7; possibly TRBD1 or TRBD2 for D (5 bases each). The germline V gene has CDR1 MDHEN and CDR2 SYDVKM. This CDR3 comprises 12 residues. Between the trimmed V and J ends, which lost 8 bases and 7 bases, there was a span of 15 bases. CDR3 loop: CASWDRYNEQYF. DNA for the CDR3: TGTGCCAGCTGGGACCGCTACAATGAGCAGTACTTC.

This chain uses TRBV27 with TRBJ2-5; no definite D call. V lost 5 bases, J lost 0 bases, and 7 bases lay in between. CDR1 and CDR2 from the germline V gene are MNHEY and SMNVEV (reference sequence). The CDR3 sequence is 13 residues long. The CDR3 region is CASSGKYQETQYF. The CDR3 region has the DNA TGTGCCAGCAGTGGCAAATACCAAGAGACCCAGTACTTC.

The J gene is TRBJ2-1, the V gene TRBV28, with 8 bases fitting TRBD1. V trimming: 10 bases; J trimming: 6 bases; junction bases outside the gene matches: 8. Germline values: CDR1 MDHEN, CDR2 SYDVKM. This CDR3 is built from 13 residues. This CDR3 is CATPGQDLNEQFF. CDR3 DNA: TGTGCCACTCCGGGACAGGACCTCAATGAGCAGTTCTTC.

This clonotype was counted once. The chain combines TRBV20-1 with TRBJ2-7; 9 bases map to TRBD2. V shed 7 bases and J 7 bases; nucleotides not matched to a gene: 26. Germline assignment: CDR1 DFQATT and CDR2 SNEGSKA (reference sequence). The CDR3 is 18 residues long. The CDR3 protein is CSVKGGWVAGVRGNEQYF. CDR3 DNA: TGCAGTGTCAAAGGAGGTTGGGTAGCGGGAGTTCGGGGCAATGAGCAGTACTTC.

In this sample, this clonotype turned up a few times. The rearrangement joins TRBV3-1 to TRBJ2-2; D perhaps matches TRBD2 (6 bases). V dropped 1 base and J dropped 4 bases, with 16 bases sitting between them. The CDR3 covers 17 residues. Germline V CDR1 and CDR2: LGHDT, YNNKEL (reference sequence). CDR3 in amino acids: CASSQVTSGGRTGELFF. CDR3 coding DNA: TGTGCCAGCAGCCAAGTCACTTCAGGAGGGCGCACCGGGGAGCTGTTTTTT.

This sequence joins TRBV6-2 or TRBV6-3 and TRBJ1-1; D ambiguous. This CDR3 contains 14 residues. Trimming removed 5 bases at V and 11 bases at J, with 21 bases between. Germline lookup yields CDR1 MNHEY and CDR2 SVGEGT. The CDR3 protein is CASSLTPRALYAFF. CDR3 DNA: TGTGCCAGCAGTCTGACACCAAGGGCTTTGTATGCTTTCTTT.

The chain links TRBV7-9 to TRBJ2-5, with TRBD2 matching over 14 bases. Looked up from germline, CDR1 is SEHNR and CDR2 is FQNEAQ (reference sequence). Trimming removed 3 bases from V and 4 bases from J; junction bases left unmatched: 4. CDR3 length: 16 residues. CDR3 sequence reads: CASSFGTSGSGETQYF. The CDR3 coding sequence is TGTGCCAGCAGCTTCGGGACTAGCGGGAGCGGAGAGACCCAGTACTTC.

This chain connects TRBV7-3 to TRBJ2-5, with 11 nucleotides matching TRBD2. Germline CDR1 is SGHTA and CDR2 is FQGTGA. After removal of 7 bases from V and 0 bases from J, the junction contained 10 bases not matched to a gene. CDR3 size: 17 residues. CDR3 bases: TGTGCCAGCAACCTTACTAGCGGGAGCGGGGACCAAGAGACCCAGTACTTC. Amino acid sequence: CASNLTSGSGDQETQYF.

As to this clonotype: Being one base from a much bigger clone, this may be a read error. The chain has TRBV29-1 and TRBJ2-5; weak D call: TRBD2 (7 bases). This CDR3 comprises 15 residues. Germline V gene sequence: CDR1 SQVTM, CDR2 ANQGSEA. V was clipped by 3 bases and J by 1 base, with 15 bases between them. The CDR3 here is CSVDRPGGAQETQYF. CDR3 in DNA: TGCAGCGTTGACCGACCTGGGGGGGCCCAAGAGACCCAGTACTTC.

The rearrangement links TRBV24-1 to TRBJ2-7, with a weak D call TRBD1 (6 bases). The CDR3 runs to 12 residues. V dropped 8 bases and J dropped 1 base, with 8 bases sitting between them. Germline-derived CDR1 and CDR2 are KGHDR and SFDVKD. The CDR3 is CATKGQSYEQYF. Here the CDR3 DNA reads TGTGCCACCAAAGGACAGTCCTACGAGCAGTACTTC.

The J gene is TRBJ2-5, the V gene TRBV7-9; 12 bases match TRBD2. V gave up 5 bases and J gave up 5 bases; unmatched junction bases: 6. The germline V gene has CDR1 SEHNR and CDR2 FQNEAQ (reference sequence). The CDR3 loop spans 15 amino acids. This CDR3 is CASSPRTSGVETQYF. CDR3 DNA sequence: TGTGCCAGCAGCCCTCGGACTAGCGGGGTCGAGACCCAGTACTTC. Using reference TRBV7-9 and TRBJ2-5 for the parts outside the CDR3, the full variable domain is DTGVSQNPRHKITKRGQNVTFRCDPISEHNRLYWYRQTLGQGPEFLTYFQNEAQLEKSRLLSDRFSAERPKGSFSTLEIQRTEQGDSAMYLCASSPRTSGVETQYFGPGTRLLVL.

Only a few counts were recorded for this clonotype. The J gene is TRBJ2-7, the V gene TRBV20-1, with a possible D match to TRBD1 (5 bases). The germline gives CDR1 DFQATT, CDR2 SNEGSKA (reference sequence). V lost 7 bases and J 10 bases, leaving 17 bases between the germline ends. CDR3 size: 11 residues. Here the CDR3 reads CSVKGARAQYF. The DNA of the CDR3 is TGCAGTGTAAAAGGGGCCCGTGCTCAGTACTTC.

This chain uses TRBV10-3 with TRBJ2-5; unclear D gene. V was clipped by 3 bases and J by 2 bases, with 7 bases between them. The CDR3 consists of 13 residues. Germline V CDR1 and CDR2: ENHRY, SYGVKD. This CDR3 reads CAISDGLQETQYF. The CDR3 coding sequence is TGTGCCATCAGTGACGGCTTACAAGAGACCCAGTACTTC.

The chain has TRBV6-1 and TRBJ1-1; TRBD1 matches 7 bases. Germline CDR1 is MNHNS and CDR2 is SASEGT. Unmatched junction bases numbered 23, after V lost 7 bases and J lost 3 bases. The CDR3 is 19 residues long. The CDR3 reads CASKHRGYPLHDGDTEAFF. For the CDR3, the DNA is TGTGCCAGCAAACACAGGGGCTATCCCCTCCATGATGGGGACACTGAAGCTTTCTTT.

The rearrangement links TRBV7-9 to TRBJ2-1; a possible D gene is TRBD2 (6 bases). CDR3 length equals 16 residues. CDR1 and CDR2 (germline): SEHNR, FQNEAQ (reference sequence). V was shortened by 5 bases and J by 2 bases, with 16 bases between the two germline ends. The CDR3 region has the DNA TGTGCCAGCAGCCCCGCTAGCGCCCAGACCTACAATGAGCAGTTCTTC. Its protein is CASSPASAQTYNEQFF. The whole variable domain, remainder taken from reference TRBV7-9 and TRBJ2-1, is DTGVSQNPRHKITKRGQNVTFRCDPISEHNRLYWYRQTLGQGPEFLTYFQNEAQLEKSRLLSDRFSAERPKGSFSTLEIQRTEQGDSAMYLCASSPASAQTYNEQFFGPGTRLTVL.

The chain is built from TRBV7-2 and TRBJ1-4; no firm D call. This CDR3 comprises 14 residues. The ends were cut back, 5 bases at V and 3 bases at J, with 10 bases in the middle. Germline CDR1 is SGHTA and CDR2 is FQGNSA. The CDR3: CASSNSAANEKLFF. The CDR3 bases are TGTGCCAGCAGCAACAGCGCTGCTAATGAAAAACTGTTTTTT.

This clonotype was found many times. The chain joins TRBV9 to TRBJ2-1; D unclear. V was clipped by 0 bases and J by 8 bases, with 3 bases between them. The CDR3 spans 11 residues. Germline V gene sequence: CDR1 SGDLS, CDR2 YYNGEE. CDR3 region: CASSVGDEQFF. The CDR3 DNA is TGTGCCAGCAGCGTAGGGGATGAGCAGTTCTTC.

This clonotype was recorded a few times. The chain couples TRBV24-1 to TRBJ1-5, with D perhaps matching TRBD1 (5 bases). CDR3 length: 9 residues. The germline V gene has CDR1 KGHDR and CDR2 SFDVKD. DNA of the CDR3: TGTGAAAGGGGACAGCCCCAGCATTTT. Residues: CERGQPQHF.

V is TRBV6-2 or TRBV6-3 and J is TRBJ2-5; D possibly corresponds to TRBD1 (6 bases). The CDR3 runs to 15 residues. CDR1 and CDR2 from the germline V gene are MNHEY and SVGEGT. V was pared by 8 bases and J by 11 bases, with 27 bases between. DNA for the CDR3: TGTGCCAGCGTAGGGACAACCCGCTCCTACAATGAGCAGTACTTC. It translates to CASVGTTRSYNEQYF.

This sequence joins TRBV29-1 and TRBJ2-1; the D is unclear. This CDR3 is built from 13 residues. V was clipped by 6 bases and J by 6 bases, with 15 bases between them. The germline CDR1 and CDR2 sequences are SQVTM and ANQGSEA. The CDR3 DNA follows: TGCAGCGTCCGTTCAGGTTGGGTCAATGAGCAGTTCTTC. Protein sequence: CSVRSGWVNEQFF.

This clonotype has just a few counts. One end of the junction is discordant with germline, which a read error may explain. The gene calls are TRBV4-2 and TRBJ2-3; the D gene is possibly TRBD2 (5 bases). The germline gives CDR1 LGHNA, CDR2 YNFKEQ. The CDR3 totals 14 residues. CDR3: CAGSQEPLGDTQYF. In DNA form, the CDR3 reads TGTGCCGGCAGCCAAGAACCACTAGGAGATACGCAGTATTTT.

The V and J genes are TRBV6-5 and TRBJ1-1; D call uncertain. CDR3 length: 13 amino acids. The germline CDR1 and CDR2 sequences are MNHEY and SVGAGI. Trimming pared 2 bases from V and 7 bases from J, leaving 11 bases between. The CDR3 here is CASSYTSGGEAFF. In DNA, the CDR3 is TGTGCCAGCAGTTACACGAGTGGCGGTGAAGCTTTCTTT.

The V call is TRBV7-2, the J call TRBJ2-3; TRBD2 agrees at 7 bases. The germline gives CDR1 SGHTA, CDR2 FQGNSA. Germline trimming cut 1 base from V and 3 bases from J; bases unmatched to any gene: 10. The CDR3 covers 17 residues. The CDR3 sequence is CASSLGPAGAGTDTQYF. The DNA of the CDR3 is TGTGCCAGCAGCTTAGGGCCGGCGGGAGCGGGGACAGATACGCAGTATTTT.

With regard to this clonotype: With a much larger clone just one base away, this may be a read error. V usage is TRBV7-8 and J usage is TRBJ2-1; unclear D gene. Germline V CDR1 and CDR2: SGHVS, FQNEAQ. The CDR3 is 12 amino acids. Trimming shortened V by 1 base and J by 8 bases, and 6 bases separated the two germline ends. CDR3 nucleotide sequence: TGTGCCAGCAGCTTAGATTTCGATGAGCAGTTCTTC. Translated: CASSLDFDEQFF. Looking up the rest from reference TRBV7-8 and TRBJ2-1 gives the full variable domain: GAGVSQSPRYKVAKRGQDVALRCDPISGHVSLFWYQQALGQGPEFLTYFQNEAQLDKSGLPSDRFFAERPEGSVSTLKIQRTQQEDSAVYLCASSLDFDEQFFGPGTRLTVL.

Written as DNA, the CDR3 is TGTGCCAGCAGCTCATGGACAGGAGCAACTAATGAAAAACTGTTTTTT. Translated: CASSSWTGATNEKLFF. The chain couples TRBV7-2 to TRBJ1-4, with 7 nucleotides matching TRBD1. The V and J ends lost 4 bases and 0 bases, in that order; junction bases with no gene match: 5. The germline V gene encodes CDR1 SGHTA and CDR2 FQGNSA. This CDR3 comprises 16 residues. The whole variable domain, filled in from reference TRBV7-2 and TRBJ1-4, reads GAGVSQSPSNKVTEKGKDVELRCDPISGHTALYWYRQSLGQGLEFLIYFQGNSAPDKSGLPSDRFSAERTGGSVSTLTIQRTQQEDSAVYLCASSSWTGATNEKLFFGSGTQLSVL.

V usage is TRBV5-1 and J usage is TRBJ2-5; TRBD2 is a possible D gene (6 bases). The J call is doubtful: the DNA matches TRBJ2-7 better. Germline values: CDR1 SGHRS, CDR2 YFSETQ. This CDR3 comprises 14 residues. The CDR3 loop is CASGRDSLKDEQYF. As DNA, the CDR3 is TGCGCCAGCGGCCGGGACTCCTTGAAGGACGAGCAGTACTTC.